These 13 T cell receptor beta chains were sequenced from one sample in a study of blood T cell repertoires in COVID-19. The table came from immunoSEQ multiplex PCR; TCRdb's copy has only in-frame clones and leaves some out. This table has about 190,000 clones, 84% appearing once. The sequencing input was peripheral blood. These receptors were collected from a woman between 65 and 79 years old with active or convalescent COVID-19.

The CDR3 nucleotides read TGTGCCAGCAGCAAAGCAAGGAAAACGGGAGGGCCAAGTAGTGAGCAGTTCTTC. This translates into CASSKARKTGGPSSEQFF. The V and J genes are TRBV21-1 and TRBJ2-1; TRBD2 is the table's D call and was not checked against the DNA. TRBV21-1 is a documented pseudogene. The CDR3 is 18 residues long.

This chain links TRBV6-6 with TRBJ2-7; D possibly corresponds to TRBD1 (6 bases). Between the trimmed V and J ends, which lost 2 bases and 3 bases, there was a span of 11 bases. The CDR3 runs 14 residues. From germline, CDR1 is MNHNY and CDR2 SVGAGI (reference sequence). In nucleotides, the CDR3 is TGTGCCAGCAGTTACCGGGACACCTTCTACGAGCAGTACTTC. Translation: CASSYRDTFYEQYF.

The chain employs TRBV5-1 and TRBJ2-1; TRBD2 aligns across 11 bases. The V segment lost 1 base and the J segment 0 bases; nucleotides outside the gene matches: 12. The CDR3 length is 20 residues. Per the germline V gene, CDR1 is SGHRS and CDR2 is YFSETQ. As DNA, the CDR3 is TGCGCCAGCAGCTTGAAGGGACTAGCGGACACAGTTAGCTCCTACAATGAGCAGTTCTTC. Translation: CASSLKGLADTVSSYNEQFF.

This sequence joins TRBV9 and TRBJ1-2; TRBD1 agrees at 7 bases. Germline CDR1 and CDR2: SGDLS and YYNGEE. The V gene end was trimmed by 3 bases and the J gene end by 2 bases; junction bases not matched to a gene: 1. The CDR3 contains 13 residues. The DNA for the CDR3 is TGTGCCAGCAGCGAGGGACAGAACTATGGCTACACCTTC. It yields the protein CASSEGQNYGYTF. Drawing the rest from reference TRBV9 and TRBJ1-2, the complete variable domain is DSGVTQTPKHLITATGQRVTLRCSPRSGDLSVYWYQQSLDQGLQFLIQYYNGEERAKGNILERFSAQQFPDLHSELNLSSLELGDSALYFCASSEGQNYGYTFGSGTRLTVV.

The chain combines TRBV7-3 with TRBJ2-7, with D possibly TRBD1 on 5 matching bases. The V end was cut by 3 bases, the J end by 6 bases, with 18 bases between. The length of the CDR3 is 15 residues. CDR1 is SGHTA, CDR2 FQGTGA, per germline. The CDR3 sequence is CASSLSPILGVEQYF. The CDR3 DNA is TGTGCCAGCAGCTTGAGTCCGATCCTAGGGGTCGAGCAGTACTTC.

This clone has just one count. V is TRBV19 and J is TRBJ1-6, with 9 bases fitting TRBD1. The CDR3 is 16 residues long. The V gene's germline CDR1 is LNHDA and CDR2 SQIVND (reference sequence). V shed 5 bases and J 9 bases; nucleotides not matched to a gene: 11. This CDR3 is CASSGPPGQGGSPLHF. CDR3 coding DNA: TGTGCCAGTAGTGGGCCGCCGGGACAGGGAGGTTCACCCCTCCACTTT.

This clone was observed a few times. The chain recombines TRBV19 with TRBJ1-5; D is ambiguous. Per germline, CDR1 LNHDA and CDR2 SQIVND (reference sequence). Trimming took 9 bases from V and 4 from J, leaving 10 bases between them. The CDR3 totals 12 residues. The CDR3 protein is CASKQANQPQHF. In DNA, the CDR3 is TGTGCCAGCAAGCAGGCGAATCAGCCCCAGCATTTT.

The chain couples TRBV19 to TRBJ1-4; 7 nucleotides align to TRBD1. Germline lookup yields CDR1 LNHDA and CDR2 SQIVND (reference sequence). V shed 2 bases and J 5 bases; nucleotides not matched to a gene: 5. This CDR3 region has 15 residues. The CDR3 protein is CASSIRAGGNEKLFF. CDR3 nucleotides: TGTGCCAGTAGTATAAGGGCAGGGGGAAATGAAAAACTGTTTTTT.

The J gene is TRBJ2-3, the V gene TRBV30, with TRBD1 matching over 10 bases. Germline V gene sequence: CDR1 GTSNPN, CDR2 SVGIG (reference sequence). The CDR3 covers 14 residues. Trimming removed 3 bases from V and 5 bases from J; junction bases left unmatched: 5. CDR3 loop: CAWSPGTGEDTQYF. The CDR3 DNA sequence: TGTGCCTGGAGCCCCGGGACAGGGGAAGATACGCAGTATTTT.

The chain joins TRBV20-1 to TRBJ2-3; possibly TRBD2 for D (6 bases). This CDR3 comprises 15 residues. V lost 3 bases and J 1 base, leaving 14 bases between the germline ends. Germline-derived CDR1 and CDR2 are DFQATT and SNEGSKA (reference sequence). The CDR3: CSASIRDSGTDTQYF. The CDR3, as DNA: TGCAGTGCTAGTATCCGGGACTCTGGCACAGATACGCAGTATTTT.

A word on this clone: Within the sample, other DNA sequences also encode this same CDR3. The chain links TRBV12-3 or TRBV12-4 to TRBJ2-2; D gene unclear. Between the trimmed V and J ends, which lost 1 base and 6 bases, there was a span of 6 bases. The length of the CDR3 is 13 residues. Written as DNA, the CDR3 is TGTGCCAGCAGTTTAGTTCGGGCCGGGGAGCTGTTTTTT. Its translation: CASSLVRAGELFF.

V usage is TRBV6-5 and J usage is TRBJ1-5; D remains unclear. Germline V CDR1 and CDR2: MNHEY, SVGAGI. The CDR3 is made up of 14 amino acids. Between the trimmed V and J ends, which lost 2 bases and 4 bases, there was a span of 9 bases. The CDR3 here is CASSYGQANQPQHF. The CDR3 region has the DNA TGTGCCAGCAGTTACGGTCAGGCAAATCAGCCCCAGCATTTT.

This rearrangement joins TRBV2 to TRBJ2-1; D may be TRBD2 (6 bases). CDR1 and CDR2 (germline): SNHLY, FYNNEI. V gave up 6 bases and J gave up 7 bases, with 13 bases separating them. CDR3 size: 13 residues. CDR3 sequence reads: CASSGTRGNEQFF. DNA of the CDR3: TGTGCCAGCAGCGGGACTCGAGGGAATGAGCAGTTCTTC.